Listed here is a single T cell receptor beta chain. This receptor's antigen is unknown. No much larger clone exists at a distance of one base, and base qualities are not known. Peripheral blood CD8+ and CD4+ T cells from healthy donors, Susac syndrome patients and multiple sclerosis patients were profiled using high-throughput TCR beta sequencing. Treatment-naive patients with stable or active relapsing-remitting disease fulfilling revised McDonald criteria were used as multiple sclerosis controls. CD8+ TEMRA cells were enriched by FACS, while bulk CD8+ and CD4+ T cells were purified by magnetic negative isolation. Blood was collected in EDTA tubes and processed within 24 hours, with PBMCs isolated through density gradient centrifugation. PBMCs intended for TCR sequencing were frozen in liquid nitrogen and were later thawed in a 37 degrees C water bath. The sorted or isolated CD4+, CD8+ and CD8+ TEMRA cells reached a purity of at least 90%.

The data were taken from a study of CD8 T cells in Susac syndrome (dated by TCRdb to the late 2010s). Looking at the study overall: Whether CD8+ T cell activation and differentiation in Susac syndrome was antigen driven was tested using repertoire sequencing. The study compared CD8+ T cell repertoire clonality among about a dozen healthy donors, 14 Susac syndrome patients and 15 multiple sclerosis patients. Here is what the overall study found, with its caveats: The study acknowledged that relatively few individuals were included in the TCR sequencing and HLA analysis.

RNA was extracted with the RNeasy kit and about 0.5 to 1 ug was reverse transcribed using random hexamers. TCR beta CDR3 regions were amplified with the immunoSEQ multiplex PCR assay covering 54 Vbeta and 13 Jbeta segments. To correct PCR amplification bias, a synthetic template baseline was used for both primer optimization and computational correction. On the authors' methods: Reads were assigned to V, D and J genes according to IMGT and analyzed in immunoSEQ Analyzer, with only productive sequences retained. Clonality was calculated as one minus the Shannon entropy normalized by log2 of the number of productive unique sequences. For each patient and control, public and private clones were evaluated among the 100 most prevalent clones. Clones were defined as Susac-specific when absent from the healthy and MS cohorts, from about 1,100 published viral clones and from other ImmuneACCESS disease sequences. Using fastp trimming at Q25 and MiXCR clonotype assembly, TCRdb reanalyzed the public sequencing data and kept in-frame beta chains. Rows matching on CDR3 protein sequence are summarized as one entry with the most common DNA and genes. These V and J calls rely on TCRdb rather than the paper's analysis. For this sample the table gives about 300,000 distinct CDR3 sequences, of which almost 85% were detected only once. Clones ranked in the top ten supply around 0.21% of the sample.

V ends up 3 bases short and J 3 bases short, with an unmatched junction base count of 8. The CDR3 contains 15 residues, cysteine and phenylalanine counted. The read is trimmed to its CDR3 DNA, 45 bases read in frame from base 1. Via the germline V gene, CDR1 is SGHDN and CDR2 FVKESK. Material: CD8+ T cells from PBMCs. This TCR was recovered from a human donor with multiple sclerosis. Rearrangement joined TRBV14 to TRBJ2-7; TRBD1 agrees with 7 junctional bases. The bases read TGTGCCAGCAGCCAGACTATGACAGGGCGCTACGAGCAGTACTTC. Its protein reads: CASSQTMTGRYEQYF. When the CDR3 is completed using the reference TRBV14 and TRBJ2-7 genes on either side, the full variable domain is EAGVTQFPSHSVIEKGQTVTLRCDPISGHDNLYWYRRVMGKEIKFLLHFVKESKQDESGMPNNRFLAERTGGTYSTLKVQPAELEDSGVYFCASSQTMTGRYEQYFGPGTRLTVT.